The next 19 T cell receptor beta chains were all read from a single sample in a study of T cell responses to AZD1222 COVID-19 vaccine. Generated by immunoSEQ multiplex PCR, the TCRdb table keeps only in-frame clones and is missing some. The profile shows approximately 110,000 clones, roughly 90% of them singletons. The source was peripheral blood, collected on day 0 of AZD1222 vaccination. Receptors originate from an adult in good health.

The rearrangement joins TRBV7-2 to TRBJ2-3; 8 bases match TRBD2. Germline V gene lookup returns CDR1 SGHTA and CDR2 FQGNSA. The J segment lost 7 bases and the V segment lost 0 bases, leaving 9 bases of the junction unmatched. The CDR3 is 16 residues long. CDR3 DNA sequence: TGTGCCAGCAGCTTAGCGACAGCGGGGGCGACATATACGCAGTATTTT. Its protein product is CASSLATAGATYTQYF. Full variable domain (remainder filled in from reference TRBV7-2 and TRBJ2-3): GAGVSQSPSNKVTEKGKDVELRCDPISGHTALYWYRQSLGQGLEFLIYFQGNSAPDKSGLPSDRFSAERTGGSVSTLTIQRTQQEDSAVYLCASSLATAGATYTQYFGPGTRLTVL.

The chain couples TRBV6-5 to TRBJ2-4, with 7 bases lining up with TRBD2. In germline, CDR1 is MNHEY, CDR2 SVGAGI. J was trimmed by 0 bases and V by 0 bases; bases with no gene match: 2. This CDR3 comprises 16 residues. This CDR3 is CASSYSGGVAKNIQYF. CDR3 sequence (DNA): TGTGCCAGCAGTTACTCTGGGGGGGTAGCCAAAAACATTCAGTACTTC.

The chain recombines TRBV7-9 with TRBJ1-1; D not resolved. The germline gives CDR1 SEHNR, CDR2 FQNEAQ (reference sequence). CDR3 length: 12 amino acids. V gave up 2 bases and J gave up 7 bases, with 8 bases separating them. Written as DNA, the CDR3 is TGTGCCAGCAGCTTAATCGACGGTGAAGCTTTCTTT. It codes for CASSLIDGEAFF.

This chain joins TRBV5-6 and TRBJ1-1; D gene uncertain. CDR1 and CDR2 (germline): SGHDT, YYEEEE. The CDR3 has 14 residues. V lost 0 bases to trimming and J lost 4 bases, with 10 bases between them. CDR3 sequence: CASSLGARVTEAFF. The DNA of the CDR3 is TGTGCCAGCAGCTTGGGGGCGCGGGTCACTGAAGCTTTCTTT.

CDR3 in amino acids: CASSQGQGGIYGYTF. The CDR3, as DNA: TGTGCCAGCAGCCAAGGACAGGGTGGCATCTATGGCTACACCTTC. The chain is built from TRBV7-2 and TRBJ1-2; the match to TRBD1 covers 8 bases. Germline V gives CDR1 SGHTA, CDR2 FQGNSA. V gave up 5 bases and J gave up 4 bases; unmatched junction bases: 9. The CDR3 consists of 15 residues.

Note on this clone: The sample has other DNA sequences that encode this CDR3 too. This rearrangement joins TRBV6-2 or TRBV6-3 to TRBJ1-5, with D unclear. Germline V CDR1 and CDR2: MNHEY, SVGEGT. Trimming pared 0 bases from V and 0 bases from J, leaving 3 bases between. This CDR3 region has 14 residues. The DNA for the CDR3 is TGTGCCAGCAGTTACTCGACTAGCAATCAGCCCCAGCATTTT. Its translation is CASSYSTSNQPQHF.

The rearrangement links TRBV3-1 (or the pseudogene TRBV3-2) to TRBJ1-2, with D unclear. The CDR3 runs 15 residues. CDR1 and CDR2 (germline): LGHDT, YNNKEL (reference sequence). The ends were cut back, 4 bases at V and 1 base at J, with 13 bases in the middle. CDR3 sequence (DNA): TGTGCCAGCAGCCCACTCGGACGGCATAACTATGGCTACACCTTC. Translating gives CASSPLGRHNYGYTF.

The chain carries TRBV13 and TRBJ2-3; D is possibly TRBD1 or TRBD2 (5 bases each). V was pared by 0 bases and J by 0 bases, with 13 bases between. CDR1 and CDR2 (germline): PRHDT, FYEKMQ (reference sequence). CDR3 length: 17 amino acids. The CDR3 loop reads CASSLGLRGRSTDTQYF. CDR3 bases: TGTGCCAGCAGCTTAGGCCTAAGGGGACGAAGCACAGATACGCAGTATTTT.

The chain joins TRBV18 to TRBJ1-4; D is undetermined. The CDR3 loop spans 16 amino acids. Trimming left V 4 bases short and J 2 bases short, with 14 bases between. From germline, CDR1 is KGHSH and CDR2 LQKENI. CDR3 sequence reads: CASSLTAPGTNEKLFF. The CDR3 region has the DNA TGTGCCAGCTCACTAACCGCCCCGGGGACTAATGAAAAACTGTTTTTT.

The gene calls are TRBV19 and TRBJ2-6; D is ambiguous. The CDR3 contains 15 residues. Germline CDR1 LNHDA, CDR2 SQIVND (reference sequence). V lost 7 bases and J 0 bases, leaving 10 bases between the germline ends. This chain's CDR3 is CASTRVSSGANVLTF. The CDR3 nucleotides read TGTGCCAGTACCCGGGTGAGCTCTGGGGCCAACGTCCTGACTTTC. Based on the CDR3 plus reference TRBV19 and TRBJ2-6, the full variable domain is DGGITQSPKYLFRKEGQNVTLSCEQNLNHDAMYWYRQDPGQGLRLIYYSQIVNDFQKGDIAEGYSVSREKKESFPLTVTSAQKNPTAFYLCASTRVSSGANVLTFGAGSRLTVL.

This chain links TRBV5-1 with TRBJ1-4; TRBD1 matches 9 bases. Trimming cost V 3 bases and J 4 bases; bases outside gene matches: 1. CDR1 and CDR2 from the germline V gene are SGHRS and YFSETQ. The CDR3 is 14 amino acids. CDR3: CASSWDRDNEKLFF. The CDR3 DNA reads as TGCGCCAGCAGCTGGGACAGGGATAATGAAAAACTGTTTTTT.

The rearrangement joins TRBV5-1 to TRBJ1-2; 8 bases agree with TRBD1. The CDR3 spans 14 residues. Germline loops: CDR1 SGHRS, CDR2 YFSETQ. The trim removed 2 bases at V and 2 bases at J, leaving 2 bases unmatched. This CDR3 reads CASSLGDRNYGYTF. As DNA, the CDR3 is TGCGCCAGCAGCTTAGGGGACAGGAACTATGGCTACACCTTC. Drawing the rest from reference TRBV5-1 and TRBJ1-2, the complete variable domain is KAGVTQTPRYLIKTRGQQVTLSCSPISGHRSVSWYQQTPGQGLQFLFEYFSETQRNKGNFPGRFSGRQFSNSRSEMNVSTLELGDSALYLCASSLGDRNYGYTFGSGTRLTVV.

V is TRBV4-2 and J is TRBJ2-2, with 7 bases matching TRBD1. Trimming took 4 bases from V and 7 from J; bases not matched to a gene: 9. The germline gives CDR1 LGHNA, CDR2 YNFKEQ. CDR3 size: 15 residues. The CDR3 loop is CASSLSTGVVGELFF. As DNA, the CDR3 is TGTGCCAGCAGCCTAAGTACAGGGGTGGTCGGGGAGCTGTTTTTT.

As regards this clone: Other DNA sequences within the sample encode an identical CDR3. This chain links TRBV7-2 with TRBJ2-1; no clear D. This CDR3 region has 12 residues. Trimming shortened V by 6 bases and J by 2 bases, and 5 bases separated the two germline ends. CDR1 and CDR2 (germline): SGHTA, FQGNSA. CDR3 sequence reads: CASSPTYNEQFF. CDR3 nucleotide sequence: TGTGCCAGCAGTCCAACCTACAATGAGCAGTTCTTC. The variable domain in full, completed from reference TRBV7-2 and TRBJ2-1, reads GAGVSQSPSNKVTEKGKDVELRCDPISGHTALYWYRQSLGQGLEFLIYFQGNSAPDKSGLPSDRFSAERTGGSVSTLTIQRTQQEDSAVYLCASSPTYNEQFFGPGTRLTVL.

The chain has TRBV19 and TRBJ1-4; no firm D call. This CDR3 is built from 14 residues. Trimming pared 6 bases from V and 8 bases from J, leaving 16 bases between. The V gene's germline CDR1 is LNHDA and CDR2 SQIVND (reference sequence). CDR3 amino acids: CASRLLGGSEKLFF. For the CDR3, the DNA is TGTGCCAGTAGGTTACTAGGTGGTTCGGAAAAACTGTTTTTT.

The V call is TRBV6-6, the J call TRBJ2-3; a weak D match, TRBD2 (6 bases). CDR3 length: 15 amino acids. Deletions cut 6 bases from V and 2 bases from J, with 15 bases between. CDR1 and CDR2 (germline): MNHNY, SVGAGI (reference sequence). CDR3 sequence (DNA): TGTGCCAGCAGAGGCGGGGCCCGAGACACAGATACGCAGTATTTT. Protein: CASRGGARDTDTQYF.

J is TRBJ1-4 and V is TRBV11-2, with D perhaps TRBD1 (6 bases). This CDR3 contains 15 residues. Germline-derived CDR1 and CDR2 are SGHAT and FQNNGV. Deletions cut 2 bases from V and 6 bases from J, with 13 bases between. As DNA, the CDR3 is TGTGCCAGCAGCTTACAGGGGACCGACCATGAAAAACTGTTTTTT. Protein sequence: CASSLQGTDHEKLFF.

The chain employs TRBV10-3 and TRBJ2-3; 7 bases map to TRBD2. Germline CDR1 and CDR2: ENHRY and SYGVKD. J gave up 2 bases and V 4 bases, and 3 bases lay outside the gene matches. The CDR3 has 14 residues. CDR3 sequence: CAISGGGTTDTQYF. The CDR3 bases are TGTGCCATCAGTGGCGGGGGTACCACAGATACGCAGTATTTT.

The V call is TRBV5-6, the J call TRBJ1-2; tentatively, D is TRBD1 (5 bases). Per germline, CDR1 SGHDT and CDR2 YYEEEE. The CDR3 extends over 13 amino acids. V gave up 4 bases and J gave up 5 bases, with 12 bases separating them. CDR3 bases: TGTGCCAGCAGCCCTACCCGGGGGTATGGCTACACCTTC. Residues: CASSPTRGYGYTF.